This T cell receptor beta chain was retrieved from a study of blood T cell repertoires in COVID-19. About the research overall: There were acute and convalescent COVID-19 samples, and they came from the United States, Italy and Spain. Sample material is recorded as cDNA or gDNA derived from T cells, B-cell-depleted T cells, or PBMCs.

The length of the CDR3 is 15 residues. CDR1 LGHDT and CDR2 YNNKEL come from the germline V gene (reference sequence). V shed 3 bases and J 4 bases; nucleotides not matched to a gene: 3. Original processing methods: Nucleated cell number was recorded as an estimate derived from reference gene primer amplification. TCRdb's table, derived via immunoSEQ multiplex PCR, lists solely in-frame clones and lacks some. V, J and clone size derive from that table, while D and trimming were established from the DNA sequence. Here the sample spans under 150,000 clones, 65% to 85% being singletons. The source material was peripheral blood. The chain uses TRBV3-1 (or the pseudogene TRBV3-2) and TRBJ1-5; 10 bases map to TRBD1. The origin of this receptor is a woman aged 45-65 years with acute or convalescent COVID-19. The CDR3 nucleotides read TGTGCCAGCAGCCAGGGGACAGGGGAAAATCAGCCCCAGCATTTT. As protein: CASSQGTGENQPQHF.